This T cell receptor (beta chain) was found in a study of shared clonotypes between healthy human individuals. The CDR3 sequence is 18 residues long. V was shortened by 3 bases and J by 4 bases, with 24 bases between the two germline ends. Germline loops: CDR1 LNHDA, CDR2 SQIVND (reference sequence). Repertoires were generated with immunoSEQ multiplex PCR, while TCRdb's copy carries only in-frame clones and drops some. The sample lists around 2.5 million clones, approximately 94% seen once, with approximately 0.35% in the top ten. This receptor was taken from a man in his late teens or twenties in good health. Some clones in this sample may be carry-over from other donors' samples. Sequencing was done on a sample of naive CD4+ T cells from PBMCs. The subset is: CD45RA+ positively selected. The rearrangement uses TRBV19 and TRBJ1-2; a weak D match, TRBD1 (5 bases). The CDR3: CASSIPLIQDPRGYGYTF. DNA for the CDR3: TGTGCCAGTAGTATCCCGTTGATACAGGACCCCCGGGGCTATGGCTACACCTTC.